Below, one T cell receptor beta chain is given with its context. This clonotype was counted at least ten times. This clone's antigen is unknown. No qualities accompany the bases; no much larger clone lies one base away. RNA was isolated from bulk, unsorted tissue, and RNA quality was assessed with a NanoDrop ND-1000 and an Agilent 2100. Distant non-tumor tissue taken more than 3 cm from the tumor edge was used as the normal lung sample. Donors were newly diagnosed lung cancer patients admitted for thoracic surgery in China between August and November 2014, without prior chemotherapy. The study excluded patients who had received radiotherapy or chemotherapy before or who had another cancer at the same time. Surgical tissue pieces of about 1-2.1 cm3 were preserved in RNAlater solution and were kept at -80 degrees C until use. These data originate in a study of tumor and adjacent non-tumor tissue in lung cancer (dated by TCRdb to the late 2010s). Broadly, across the study: Patients with adenocarcinoma (about 12), squamous cell carcinoma (2) and small cell lung cancer (1) were included in the cohort. The roughly 15 patients were aged 31 to 76 years, included around ten men and 5 women, and had TNM stage I to III disease. TCRbeta CDR3 sequencing was performed on more than 25 paired specimens, with one tumor sample and one normal lung sample collected per patient. The study compared bulk TCRbeta repertoires between lung tumor tissue and matched distant non-tumor lung tissue from fewer than 19 lung cancer patients. A total of fewer than 150 million productive TCRbeta reads were generated by sequencing, corresponding to an average of around 3.8 million reads per sample.

From the cysteine up to the phenylalanine, the CDR3 has a length of 15 residues. Only the CDR3 DNA stays, 45 bases, in frame from base 1. Per the germline V gene, MGHRA is the CDR1 and YSYEKL is the CDR2. Germline trimming amounts to 6 bases on V and 7 bases on J, with 9 as the count of junction bases outside the gene matches. Points the paper makes about the study in general: With only roughly 14 patients in the cohort, the authors noted that larger samples and more detailed clinical data are needed. Because peripheral blood was not sequenced, the blood TCRbeta repertoires of the lung cancer patients in the study went unexamined. The methods do not name the sequencing platform or mention unique molecular identifiers. Significantly higher TCR diversity was found in younger patients, and higher tumor TCR diversity was associated with shorter overall and disease-free survival. The top 100 clones accounted for a significantly larger cumulative portion of the repertoire in normal lung than in tumor tissue. Tumor tissue showed significantly greater TCR diversity (inverse Simpson) than normal lung tissue (approximately 430 vs 150, P = 0.0075, Mann-Whitney U test).

Library construction relied on multiplex PCR. The run used an Illumina HiSeq 2500. TCRbeta libraries were constructed through three rounds of nested PCR with primers (Table S4) according to protocols adapted from ARM-PCR. Before sequencing, PCR products of 200-500 bp were cut from the gel and purified using the QIAquick gel extraction kit. Per the source publication's procedure: Trimmomatic was used to clean the reads, FLASH was used to merge the reads into complete CDR3 sequences, and MiTCR was used to assign the reads to V(D)J germline segments. Clonal diversity was calculated as the inverse Simpson's index using VDJtools. In-frame sequences lacking a premature stop codon were counted as productive reads. The raw public reads went through TCRdb reprocessing: fastp at Q25, MiXCR clone calling, in-frame beta chains kept. When rows share a CDR3 protein, they turn into one entry using the most common DNA and genes. None of the V and J calls come from the authors' own analysis; TCRdb made them. The sample has 90,000 to 100,000 distinct CDR3 sequences on record, about 80% of them singletons. The leading ten clones occupy 30% of the sample.

Sequenced: distant non-tumor lung tissue. The rearrangement joined TRBV4-1 to TRBJ2-1; TRBD2 matches 10 bases in the middle. The origin of this receptor is a man in his sixties with small cell lung cancer. DNA sequence: TGCGCCAGCAGGGCGCGAGCGGGAGGGGAGAATGAGCAGTTCTTC. This yields the protein CASRARAGGENEQFF.